Each of the 17 T cell receptor beta chains below was sequenced from the same sample in a study of tumour-infiltrating T cells in Burkitt lymphoma. Assay: immunoSEQ multiplex PCR; the TCRdb copy retains only in-frame clones and omits some. In the table there are 550 to 750 clones, about nine tenths of which are singletons. Material for sequencing was tumor tissue. The source of these receptors is a human donor with diffuse large B-cell lymphoma.

This chain uses TRBV27 with TRBJ1-4; D gene ambiguous. The CDR3 sequence is 13 residues long. V dropped 3 bases and J dropped 4 bases, with 6 bases sitting between them. Germline V gene sequence: CDR1 MNHEY, CDR2 SMNVEV (reference sequence). CDR3 sequence reads: CASSFLSNEKLFF. CDR3 bases: TGTGCCAGCAGTTTTTTGAGTAATGAAAAACTGTTTTTT.

About this clone itself: An end of the junction does not agree with germline; a read error may underlie this. This chain uses TRBV7-6 with TRBJ2-2; the D gene is possibly TRBD1 (5 bases). The V gene's germline CDR1 is SGHVS and CDR2 FNYEAQ. The CDR3 runs 15 residues. DNA for the CDR3: TGTGTCAGCAGCTTAGACAGACAGAACACCGGGGAGCTGTTTTTT. Translating it yields CVSSLDRQNTGELFF. The full variable domain, rest sourced from reference TRBV7-6 and TRBJ2-2, is GAGVSQSPRYKVTKRGQDVALRCDPISGHVSLYWYRQALGQGPEFLTYFNYEAQQDKSGLPNDRFSAERPEGSISTLTIQRTEQRDSAMYRCVSSLDRQNTGELFFGEGSRLTVL.

The chain uses TRBV5-1 and TRBJ2-7, with TRBD1 as a possible D gene (6 bases). Trimming shortened V by 2 bases and J by 2 bases, and 11 bases separated the two germline ends. Germline loops: CDR1 SGHRS, CDR2 YFSETQ. This CDR3 comprises 14 residues. CDR3 DNA sequence: TGCGCCAGCAGCTTCTCCCGGGACACCTACGAGCAGTACTTC. Residues: CASSFSRDTYEQYF.

CDR3 sequence: CASSLGGVSTDTQYF. CDR3 in DNA: TGCGCCAGCAGCTTGGGGGGTGTTAGCACAGATACGCAGTATTTT. The gene calls are TRBV5-1 and TRBJ2-3; D is unresolved. The CDR3 runs to 15 residues. The germline CDR1 and CDR2 sequences are SGHRS and YFSETQ. The ends were cut back, 0 bases at V and 0 bases at J, with 8 bases in the middle.

The rearrangement uses TRBV7-2 and TRBJ2-1; D gene unclear. The CDR3 is 14 amino acids. Trimming stripped 1 base from V and 6 bases from J, with 10 bases between. Germline loops: CDR1 SGHTA, CDR2 FQGNSA. CDR3 amino acids: CASSLEYSANEQFF. CDR3 DNA sequence: TGTGCCAGCAGCTTAGAGTACTCGGCCAATGAGCAGTTCTTC.

The chain carries TRBV29-1 and TRBJ1-2; perhaps TRBD1 as D (5 bases). Trimming took off 6 bases at V and 6 bases at J, with 14 bases between the two ends. The CDR3 consists of 12 residues. CDR1 is SQVTM, CDR2 ANQGSEA, per germline. The chain's CDR3 is CSVGGGADGYTF. Written as DNA, the CDR3 is TGCAGCGTGGGTGGAGGGGCGGATGGCTACACCTTC.

The gene calls are TRBV11-2 and TRBJ1-2; 7 bases are a match to TRBD1. CDR1 and CDR2 from the germline V gene are SGHAT and FQNNGV. Losses at the gene ends were 3 bases for V and 0 bases for J; bases not matched to a gene: 1. This CDR3 contains 14 residues. CDR3 residues: CASSLTGTNYGYTF. The CDR3 DNA reads TGTGCCAGCAGCTTGACAGGGACTAACTATGGCTACACCTTC.

The chain uses TRBV9 and TRBJ2-2, with TRBD2 matching over 7 bases. In germline, CDR1 is SGDLS, CDR2 YYNGEE. The V gene end was trimmed by 7 bases and the J gene end by 7 bases; junction bases not matched to a gene: 7. This CDR3 spans 13 amino acids. CDR3 protein: CASGRASNGELFF. The CDR3 nucleotides are TGTGCCAGCGGGAGGGCCTCGAACGGGGAGCTGTTTTTT.

The rearrangement uses TRBV29-1 and TRBJ2-1; 7 bases agree with TRBD2. Trimming removed 4 bases from V and 2 bases from J; junction bases left unmatched: 8. The CDR3 is 15 residues long. In germline, CDR1 is SQVTM, CDR2 ANQGSEA. CDR3 sequence reads: CSVAFSSGTYNEQFF. Written as DNA, the CDR3 is TGCAGCGTTGCTTTTTCTAGCGGAACCTACAATGAGCAGTTCTTC.

The J gene is TRBJ1-5, the V gene TRBV19; 8 bases are a match to TRBD1. The germline gives CDR1 LNHDA, CDR2 SQIVND (reference sequence). The trim removed 5 bases at V and 2 bases at J, leaving 5 bases unmatched. The CDR3 is made up of 15 amino acids. The chain's CDR3 is CASSFTGGGNQPQHF. CDR3 in DNA: TGTGCCAGTAGTTTCACAGGGGGTGGCAATCAGCCCCAGCATTTT.

The chain combines TRBV5-1 with TRBJ2-3, with 14 positions matching TRBD2. Germline CDR1 SGHRS, CDR2 YFSETQ. The junction had 6 bases not matched to a gene; V was cut back by 4 bases and J by 5 bases. CDR3 length: 16 amino acids. CDR3 in DNA: TGCGCCAGCAGCCAGGGACTAGCGGGGGCTGGAGATACGCAGTATTTT. Protein product: CASSQGLAGAGDTQYF.

The chain links TRBV10-2 to TRBJ2-1; D not certain. The CDR3 contains 16 residues. V was pared by 2 bases and J by 0 bases, with 11 bases between. Germline assignment: CDR1 WSHSY and CDR2 SAAADI. The CDR3 protein is CASSETAQGSYNEQFF. CDR3 nucleotides: TGCGCCAGCAGTGAGACCGCTCAAGGCTCCTACAATGAGCAGTTCTTC.

The V gene is TRBV2, the J gene TRBJ1-6; D ambiguous. V was clipped by 0 bases and J by 4 bases, with 4 bases between them. The germline V gene has CDR1 SNHLY and CDR2 FYNNEI. This CDR3 is built from 14 residues. This chain's CDR3 is CASSEAGYNSPLHF. DNA of the CDR3: TGTGCCAGCAGTGAAGCAGGGTATAATTCACCCCTCCACTTT.

V is TRBV10-2 and J is TRBJ2-2; D may match TRBD1 or TRBD2 (7 bases each). This CDR3 has 14 residues. The germline V gene encodes CDR1 WSHSY and CDR2 SAAADI. Trimming removed 8 bases at V and 7 bases at J, with 17 bases between. The CDR3 sequence: CASAQGGLSGELFF. CDR3 bases: TGCGCCAGCGCCCAGGGGGGGCTGAGCGGGGAGCTGTTTTTT.

V is TRBV9 and J is TRBJ2-7; D ambiguous. V was trimmed by 2 bases and J by 6 bases, leaving 18 bases between them. This CDR3 has 15 amino acids. Germline-derived CDR1 and CDR2 are SGDLS and YYNGEE. CDR3 nucleotides: TGTGCCAGCAGCGTTGGTATTGACTCGACCGGCGAGCAGTACTTC. Its protein product is CASSVGIDSTGEQYF.

The chain joins TRBV4-2 to TRBJ2-1, with 10 positions matching TRBD1. Germline CDR1 and CDR2: LGHNA and YNFKEQ. The CDR3 runs to 17 residues. After removal of 1 base from V and 2 bases from J, the junction contained 5 bases not matched to a gene. The CDR3: CASSQAQGQGTYNEQFF. The CDR3 nucleotides are TGTGCCAGCAGCCAAGCCCAGGGACAGGGGACCTACAATGAGCAGTTCTTC.

This chain uses TRBV7-8 with TRBJ2-7, with D tentatively TRBD1 or TRBD2 (6 bases each). The CDR3 has 13 amino acids. Trimming removed 5 bases at V and 0 bases at J, with 8 bases between. Per germline, CDR1 SGHVS and CDR2 FQNEAQ. In DNA form, the CDR3 reads TGTGCCAGCAGCGGGGGGCTCTCCTACGAGCAGTACTTC. Encoded protein: CASSGGLSYEQYF.